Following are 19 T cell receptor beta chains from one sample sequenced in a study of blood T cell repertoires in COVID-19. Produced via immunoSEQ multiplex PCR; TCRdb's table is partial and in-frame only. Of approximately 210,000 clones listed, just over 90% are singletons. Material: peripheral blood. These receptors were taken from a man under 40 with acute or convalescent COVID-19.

The CDR3 loop reads CASAIQAGNYGYTF. The CDR3 DNA reads as TGTGCCAGCGCCATTCAGGCAGGGAACTATGGCTACACCTTC. The chain joins TRBV28 to TRBJ1-2; a possible D gene is TRBD1 (5 bases). This CDR3 has 14 amino acids. The ends were cut back, 8 bases at V and 2 bases at J, with 15 bases in the middle. CDR1 MDHEN and CDR2 SYDVKM come from the germline V gene.

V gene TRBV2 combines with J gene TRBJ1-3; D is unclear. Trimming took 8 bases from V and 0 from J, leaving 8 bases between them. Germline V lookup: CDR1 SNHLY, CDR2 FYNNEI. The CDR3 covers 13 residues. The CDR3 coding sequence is TGTGCCAGCTTGGCAGGCTCTGGAAACACCATATATTTT. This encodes CASLAGSGNTIYF.

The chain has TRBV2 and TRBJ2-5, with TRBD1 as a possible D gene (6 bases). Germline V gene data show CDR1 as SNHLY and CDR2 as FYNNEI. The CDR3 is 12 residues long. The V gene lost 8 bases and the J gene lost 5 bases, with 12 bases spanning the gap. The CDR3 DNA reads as TGTGCCAGCGGGGCCAGGGGCGAGACCCAGTACTTC. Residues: CASGARGETQYF.

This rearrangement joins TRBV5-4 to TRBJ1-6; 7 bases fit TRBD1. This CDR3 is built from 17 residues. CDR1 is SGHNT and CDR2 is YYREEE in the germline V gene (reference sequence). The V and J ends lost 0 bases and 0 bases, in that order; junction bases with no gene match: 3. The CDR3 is CASSLEQGSSYNSPLHF. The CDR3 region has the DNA TGTGCCAGCAGCTTGGAACAGGGGAGCTCCTATAATTCACCCCTCCACTTT.

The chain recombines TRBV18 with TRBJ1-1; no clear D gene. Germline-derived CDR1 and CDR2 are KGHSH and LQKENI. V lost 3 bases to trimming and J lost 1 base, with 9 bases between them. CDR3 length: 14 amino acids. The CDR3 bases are TGTGCCAGCTCACCTCAGACAACGAACACTGAAGCTTTCTTT. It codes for CASSPQTTNTEAFF.

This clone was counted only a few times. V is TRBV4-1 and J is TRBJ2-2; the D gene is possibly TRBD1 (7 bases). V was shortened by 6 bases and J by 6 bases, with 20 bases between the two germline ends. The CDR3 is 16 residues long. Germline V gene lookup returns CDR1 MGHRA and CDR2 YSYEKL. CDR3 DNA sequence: TGCGCCAGCAGTTTGGACCTGGCCAGGGGGGCCGGGGAGCTGTTTTTT. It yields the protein CASSLDLARGAGELFF.

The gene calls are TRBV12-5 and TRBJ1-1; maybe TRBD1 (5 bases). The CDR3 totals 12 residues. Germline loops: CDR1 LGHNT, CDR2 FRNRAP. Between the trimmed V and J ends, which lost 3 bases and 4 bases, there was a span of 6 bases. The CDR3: CASGLDSTEAFF. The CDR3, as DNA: TGTGCTAGTGGTTTAGACAGCACTGAAGCTTTCTTT.

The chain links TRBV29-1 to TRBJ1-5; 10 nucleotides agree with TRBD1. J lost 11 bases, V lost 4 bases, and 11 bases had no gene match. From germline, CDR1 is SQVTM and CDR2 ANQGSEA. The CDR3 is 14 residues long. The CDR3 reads CSVVGGQGEPAQHF. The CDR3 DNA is TGCAGCGTTGTGGGTGGACAGGGGGAACCAGCCCAGCATTTT.

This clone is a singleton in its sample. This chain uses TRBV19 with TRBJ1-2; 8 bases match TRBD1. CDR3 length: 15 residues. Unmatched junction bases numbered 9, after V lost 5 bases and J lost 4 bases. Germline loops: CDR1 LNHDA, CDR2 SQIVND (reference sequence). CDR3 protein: CASSHTGTGIYGYTF. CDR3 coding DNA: TGTGCCAGTAGTCACACCGGGACAGGAATCTATGGCTACACCTTC.

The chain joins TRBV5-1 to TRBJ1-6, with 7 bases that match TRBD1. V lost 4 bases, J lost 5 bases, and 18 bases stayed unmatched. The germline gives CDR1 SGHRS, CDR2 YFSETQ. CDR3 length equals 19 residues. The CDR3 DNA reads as TGCGCCAGCAGCCCTCTAACTCCAAGACCGGGACAGAATAATTCACCCCTCCACTTT. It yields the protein CASSPLTPRPGQNNSPLHF. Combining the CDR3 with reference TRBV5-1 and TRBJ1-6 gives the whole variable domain KAGVTQTPRYLIKTRGQQVTLSCSPISGHRSVSWYQQTPGQGLQFLFEYFSETQRNKGNFPGRFSGRQFSNSRSEMNVSTLELGDSALYLCASSPLTPRPGQNNSPLHFGNGTRLTVT.

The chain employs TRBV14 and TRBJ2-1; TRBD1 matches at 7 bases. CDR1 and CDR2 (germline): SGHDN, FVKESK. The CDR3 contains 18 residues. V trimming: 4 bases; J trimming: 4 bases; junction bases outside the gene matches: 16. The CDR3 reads CASSRLLTGTDKYNEQFF. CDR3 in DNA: TGTGCCAGCAGCCGACTACTGACAGGGACAGACAAATACAATGAGCAGTTCTTC.

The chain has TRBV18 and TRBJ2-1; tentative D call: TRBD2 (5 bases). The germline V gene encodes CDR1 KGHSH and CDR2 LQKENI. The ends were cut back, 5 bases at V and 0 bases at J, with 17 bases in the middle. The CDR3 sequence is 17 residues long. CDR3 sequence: CASSNGQPTSSYNEQFF. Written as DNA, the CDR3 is TGTGCCAGCTCAAATGGTCAGCCTACTAGCTCCTACAATGAGCAGTTCTTC.

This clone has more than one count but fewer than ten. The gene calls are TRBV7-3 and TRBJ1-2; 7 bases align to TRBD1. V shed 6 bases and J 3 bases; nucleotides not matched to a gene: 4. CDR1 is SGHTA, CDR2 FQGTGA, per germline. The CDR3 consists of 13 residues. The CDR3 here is CASSRGQDYGYTF. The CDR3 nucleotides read TGTGCCAGCAGTCGCGGACAGGACTATGGCTACACCTTC.

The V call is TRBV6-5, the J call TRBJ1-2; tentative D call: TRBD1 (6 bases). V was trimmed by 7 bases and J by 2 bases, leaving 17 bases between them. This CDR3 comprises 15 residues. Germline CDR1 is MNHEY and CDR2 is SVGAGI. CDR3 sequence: CASTPGGAVNYGYTF. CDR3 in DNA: TGTGCCAGCACCCCCGGGGGGGCAGTAAACTATGGCTACACCTTC.

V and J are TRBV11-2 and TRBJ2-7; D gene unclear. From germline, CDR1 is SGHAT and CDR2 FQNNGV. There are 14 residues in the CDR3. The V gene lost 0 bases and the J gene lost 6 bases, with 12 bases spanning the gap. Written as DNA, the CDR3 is TGTGCCAGCAGCTTAGATTATCGAGGTCGCGAGCAGTACTTC. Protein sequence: CASSLDYRGREQYF.

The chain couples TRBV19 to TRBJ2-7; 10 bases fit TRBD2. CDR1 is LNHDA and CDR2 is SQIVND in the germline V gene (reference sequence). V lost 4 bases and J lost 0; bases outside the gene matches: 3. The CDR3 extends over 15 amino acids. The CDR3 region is CASSTRTSGSYEQYF. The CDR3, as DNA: TGTGCCAGTAGTACCCGGACTAGCGGCTCCTACGAGCAGTACTTC. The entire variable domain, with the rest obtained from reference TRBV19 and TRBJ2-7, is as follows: DGGITQSPKYLFRKEGQNVTLSCEQNLNHDAMYWYRQDPGQGLRLIYYSQIVNDFQKGDIAEGYSVSREKKESFPLTVTSAQKNPTAFYLCASSTRTSGSYEQYFGPGTRLTVT.

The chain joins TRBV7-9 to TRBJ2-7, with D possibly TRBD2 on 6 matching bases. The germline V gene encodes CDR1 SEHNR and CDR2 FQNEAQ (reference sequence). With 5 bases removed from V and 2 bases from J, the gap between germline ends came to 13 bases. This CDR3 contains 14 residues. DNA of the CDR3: TGTGCCAGCAGCATGGAGGGGTCTCCCTACGAGCAGTACTTC. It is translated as CASSMEGSPYEQYF.

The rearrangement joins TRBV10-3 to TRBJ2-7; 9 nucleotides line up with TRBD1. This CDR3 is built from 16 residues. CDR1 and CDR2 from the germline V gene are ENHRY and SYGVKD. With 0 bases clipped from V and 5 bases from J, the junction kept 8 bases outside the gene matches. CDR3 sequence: CAISESTSGTGNEQYF. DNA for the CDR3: TGTGCCATCAGTGAGTCCACCTCCGGGACAGGGAACGAGCAGTACTTC.

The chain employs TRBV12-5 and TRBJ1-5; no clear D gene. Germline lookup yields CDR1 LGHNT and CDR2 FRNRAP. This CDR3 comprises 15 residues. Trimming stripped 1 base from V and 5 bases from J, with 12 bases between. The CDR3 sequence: CASGLAPRRDQPQHF. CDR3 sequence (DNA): TGTGCTAGTGGTTTGGCCCCTAGGCGAGATCAGCCCCAGCATTTT.